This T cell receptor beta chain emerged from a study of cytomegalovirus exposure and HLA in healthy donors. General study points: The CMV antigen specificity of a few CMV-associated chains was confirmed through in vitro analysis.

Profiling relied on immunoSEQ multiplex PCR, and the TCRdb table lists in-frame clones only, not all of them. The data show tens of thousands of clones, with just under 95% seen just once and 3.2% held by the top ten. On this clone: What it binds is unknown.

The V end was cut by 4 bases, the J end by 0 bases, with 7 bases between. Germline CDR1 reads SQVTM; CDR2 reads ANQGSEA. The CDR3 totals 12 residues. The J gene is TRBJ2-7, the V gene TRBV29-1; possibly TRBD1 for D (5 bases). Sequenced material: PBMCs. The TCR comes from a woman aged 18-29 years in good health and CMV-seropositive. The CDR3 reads CSVADNSYEQYF. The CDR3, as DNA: TGCAGCGTTGCGGACAACTCCTACGAGCAGTACTTC.